This record concerns one T cell receptor beta chain sequence. Its antigen remains unknown. This sample was taken from a study of T cell repertoires in cytomegalovirus infection. Study-level information: Recently identified HLA-C-restricted and well-studied HLA-B-restricted CMV epitopes were used. Public signatures in TCR beta pointed to CMV infection and matching HLA type. Findings of the study overall: Accumulated public TCR beta family frequency recognized individuals carrying CMV together with the relevant HLA. There were HLA-C-restricted CMV-specific TCR beta clonotypes dominating the ex vivo response.

One entry per CDR3 protein results from TCRdb running MiXCR on the reads. The table shows about 340,000 distinct CDR3 sequences, with almost 30% occurring only once. This CDR3 spans 17 amino acids. Germline V gene lookup returns CDR1 LNHDA and CDR2 SQIVND (reference sequence). Unmatched junction bases numbered 9, after V lost 1 base and J lost 2 bases. This chain joins TRBV19 and TRBJ2-3; 7 bases align to TRBD2. This sequence originates from a human donor in good health (CMV status not recorded). Some clones in this sample may be carry-over from other donors' samples. The sequences come from cultured PBMCs, collected from culture after CMV antigen stimulation. This chain's CDR3 is CASSIGELATYTDTQYF. The CDR3 nucleotides read TGTGCCAGTAGTATAGGAGAACTAGCGACCTACACAGATACGCAGTATTTT.